Below, 30 T cell receptor beta chains from the same sample are listed, as sequenced in a study of regulatory T cells in long-lasting Graves disease. Libraries of TCR beta came from iRepertoire HTBI primers plus Arm-PCR of CDR3 regions. One entry per CDR3 protein, called by TCRdb with MiXCR from the multiplex PCR reads. Of about 500,000 distinct CDR3 sequences listed, about 17% were seen once; the top ten hold 12%. Stated time point: newly diagnosed GD, antithyroid drugs for less than 3 months. PBMC-derived RNA was used for the TCR library. These data were likewise used in another study, on T cells in Graves' hyperthyroidism and ophthalmopathy.

The specimen comprised peripheral blood mononuclear cells (PBMCs), sampled at new diagnosis, from a patient treated with antithyroid drugs. Receptor source: a man aged 40-49 years with Graves disease.

This clonotype appeared a few times. This chain joins TRBV19 and TRBJ2-7; D is perhaps TRBD1 (6 bases). V dropped 9 bases and J dropped 5 bases, with 23 bases sitting between them. The CDR3 has 15 residues. Germline assignment: CDR1 LNHDA and CDR2 SQIVND (reference sequence). CDR3 sequence: CASSLGHRVADEQYF. CDR3 in DNA: TGTGCCAGCAGCTTGGGGCACAGGGTGGCGGACGAGCAGTACTTC.

This clonotype was found many times. The chain uses TRBV7-8 and TRBJ2-1; TRBD2 aligns across 7 bases. V dropped 1 base and J dropped 6; count of bases not matched to a gene: 6. The CDR3 totals 15 residues. Germline V lookup: CDR1 SGHVS, CDR2 FQNEAQ. CDR3 DNA sequence: TGTGCCAGCAGCTTAGGGGGGGGGGACCCCAATGAGCAGTTCTTC. Protein sequence: CASSLGGGDPNEQFF.

This clonotype has at least ten counts. The V call is TRBV28, the J call TRBJ2-7; TRBD1 or TRBD2 may be the D gene (6 bases each). The V end lost 9 bases, the J end lost 3 bases, and 15 bases lay between the germline ends. The CDR3 consists of 13 residues. The germline gives CDR1 MDHEN, CDR2 SYDVKM. CDR3 loop: CASITGASYEQYF. DNA of the CDR3: TGTGCCAGTATCACGGGGGCAAGCTACGAGCAGTACTTC.

The sample holds many counts of this clonotype. The chain carries TRBV3-1 and TRBJ2-3; 7 bases line up with TRBD2. V lost 0 bases to trimming and J lost 4 bases; unmatched junction nucleotides: 4. Germline CDR1 is LGHDT and CDR2 is YNNKEL (reference sequence). The CDR3 consists of 15 residues. The CDR3 reads CASSQDPGGPDTQYF. In DNA, the CDR3 is TGTGCCAGCAGCCAAGACCCGGGAGGCCCAGATACGCAGTATTTT.

This clonotype was detected ten times or more. The chain joins TRBV3-1 to TRBJ2-1; TRBD2 agrees at 10 bases. The length of the CDR3 is 16 residues. V lost 0 bases and J lost 9; bases outside the gene matches: 8. Germline V lookup: CDR1 LGHDT, CDR2 YNNKEL (reference sequence). DNA of the CDR3: TGTGCCAGCAGCCAAGAAACAGCGGGAGGGCCAGGTGAGCAGTTCTTC. It encodes CASSQETAGGPGEQFF.

This clonotype occurred many times. The chain joins TRBV7-2 to TRBJ2-3; 8 bases map to TRBD2. Germline loops: CDR1 SGHTA, CDR2 FQGNSA. The junction had 2 bases not matched to a gene; V was cut back by 1 base and J by 2 bases. The CDR3 totals 15 residues. The CDR3 coding sequence is TGTGCCAGCAGCTTAGTAGCGGGACTCACAGATACGCAGTATTTT. This encodes CASSLVAGLTDTQYF. Using reference TRBV7-2 and TRBJ2-3 for the parts outside the CDR3, the full variable domain is GAGVSQSPSNKVTEKGKDVELRCDPISGHTALYWYRQSLGQGLEFLIYFQGNSAPDKSGLPSDRFSAERTGGSVSTLTIQRTQQEDSAVYLCASSLVAGLTDTQYFGPGTRLTVL.

The sample holds many counts of this clonotype. Relative to the germline gene, one junction end is altered; a read error may explain this. The rearrangement links TRBV11-2 to TRBJ2-5; D is perhaps TRBD1 (6 bases). The CDR3 length is 14 residues. The germline CDR1 and CDR2 sequences are SGHAT and FQNNGV. The CDR3 bases are TGTGCCAGCACCCTGACAGGCGACCAAGAGACCCGGTACTTC. Amino acid sequence: CASTLTGDQETRYF.

As for this clonotype: With a much larger clone just one base away, this may be a read error. The chain carries TRBV13 and TRBJ2-7; 8 bases align to TRBD1. Trimming cost V 4 bases and J 7 bases; bases outside gene matches: 18. Germline CDR1 reads PRHDT; CDR2 reads FYEKMQ (reference sequence). This CDR3 has 17 amino acids. Written as DNA, the CDR3 is TGTGCCAGCAGCTCACTTCCCGGGACAGGAATCTACAATGAGCAGTACTTC. It yields the protein CASSSLPGTGIYNEQYF.

This clonotype was recorded a few times. The V gene is TRBV19, the J gene TRBJ1-4, with a possible D match to TRBD1 (5 bases). Germline V gives CDR1 LNHDA, CDR2 SQIVND (reference sequence). V was shortened by 9 bases and J by 5 bases, with 10 bases between the two germline ends. The CDR3 extends over 12 amino acids. CDR3 coding DNA: TGTGCCAGCTCACAGGCGAATGAAAAACTGTTTTTT. Protein sequence: CASSQANEKLFF.

This clonotype was recorded a few times. The V gene is TRBV7-2, the J gene TRBJ1-1; D might be TRBD1 (5 bases). Germline assignment: CDR1 SGHTA and CDR2 FQGNSA. CDR3 length: 13 residues. V was trimmed by 5 bases and J by 8 bases, leaving 15 bases between them. The CDR3 reads CASSPRGPREAFF. The CDR3 nucleotides read TGTGCCAGCAGCCCTAGGGGTCCTCGAGAAGCTTTCTTT. Drawing the rest from reference TRBV7-2 and TRBJ1-1, the complete variable domain is GAGVSQSPSNKVTEKGKDVELRCDPISGHTALYWYRQSLGQGLEFLIYFQGNSAPDKSGLPSDRFSAERTGGSVSTLTIQRTQQEDSAVYLCASSPRGPREAFFGQGTRLTVV.

This clonotype showed up many times. The DNA of the CDR3 is TGCGCCAGCAGCTACCGTCCGGCGGGAGGAGAGGAGACCCAGTACTTC. Its protein is CASSYRPAGGEETQYF. The chain combines TRBV5-1 with TRBJ2-5; TRBD2 matches 8 bases. CDR1 SGHRS and CDR2 YFSETQ come from the germline V gene. The CDR3 sequence is 16 residues long. With 3 bases clipped from V and 5 bases from J, the junction kept 12 bases outside the gene matches.

This clonotype was counted between two and nine times. This sequence joins TRBV13 and TRBJ2-7; 7 bases align to TRBD1. The CDR3 covers 14 residues. In germline, CDR1 is PRHDT, CDR2 FYEKMQ (reference sequence). V lost 3 bases to trimming and J lost 2 bases; unmatched junction nucleotides: 4. The chain's CDR3 is CASSLYRGPYEQYF. The CDR3 nucleotides are TGTGCCAGCAGCTTGTACAGGGGCCCCTACGAGCAGTACTTC.

This clonotype was seen repeatedly, ten times or more. This chain joins TRBV29-1 and TRBJ2-1, with unresolved D. Germline V lookup: CDR1 SQVTM, CDR2 ANQGSEA. V was cut by 7 bases and J by 6 bases, with 19 bases left in between. CDR3 length: 14 residues. In DNA form, the CDR3 reads TGCAGCGGAGCTTCAAGGGTGGTTTCCAATGAGCAGTTCTTC. It is translated as CSGASRVVSNEQFF.

The chain has TRBV10-2 and TRBJ2-7; D is ambiguous. The CDR3 totals 13 residues. The V gene lost 0 bases and the J gene lost 0 bases, with 3 bases spanning the gap. The V gene's germline CDR1 is WSHSY and CDR2 SAAADI. The CDR3 region is CASSESNSYEQYF. CDR3 DNA: TGCGCCAGCAGTGAGTCGAACTCCTACGAGCAGTACTTC.

In its sample, this clonotype was seen many times. The J gene is TRBJ2-1, the V gene TRBV5-1, with 10 bases that match TRBD2. Germline trimming cut 0 bases from V and 7 bases from J; bases unmatched to any gene: 4. The V gene's germline CDR1 is SGHRS and CDR2 YFSETQ. This CDR3 contains 15 residues. For the CDR3, the DNA is TGCGCCAGCAGCTTGGAAAGCGGGAGGGGTAATGAGCAGTTCTTC. This sequence encodes CASSLESGRGNEQFF. Using reference TRBV5-1 and TRBJ2-1 for the parts outside the CDR3, the full variable domain is KAGVTQTPRYLIKTRGQQVTLSCSPISGHRSVSWYQQTPGQGLQFLFEYFSETQRNKGNFPGRFSGRQFSNSRSEMNVSTLELGDSALYLCASSLESGRGNEQFFGPGTRLTVL.

This clonotype was seen ten or more times. The chain combines TRBV5-1 with TRBJ2-1; D is perhaps TRBD2 (6 bases). The germline CDR1 and CDR2 sequences are SGHRS and YFSETQ. The CDR3 runs 16 residues. V lost 4 bases and J 8 bases, leaving 22 bases between the germline ends. The CDR3 is CASSHRSSGPFYEQFF. CDR3 DNA: TGCGCCAGCAGCCACAGAAGTAGCGGTCCTTTTTATGAGCAGTTCTTC.

This clonotype came up a few times. The chain employs TRBV11-2 and TRBJ2-7; D is undetermined. Germline V gene data show CDR1 as SGHAT and CDR2 as FQNNGV. The CDR3 extends over 17 amino acids. Trimming cost V 4 bases and J 0 bases, with 19 bases left between them. The CDR3 here is CASSSPVGGRFSYEQYF. The CDR3 nucleotides are TGTGCCAGCAGCTCCCCAGTGGGCGGACGCTTCTCCTACGAGCAGTACTTC.

This clonotype was found many times. CDR3 in amino acids: CASSQVGREQYF. As DNA, the CDR3 is TGTGCCAGCAGCCAAGTTGGGCGCGAGCAGTACTTC. The J gene is TRBJ2-7, the V gene TRBV3-1; no firm D call. Trimming left V 1 base short and J 6 bases short, with 7 bases between. The V gene's germline CDR1 is LGHDT and CDR2 YNNKEL (reference sequence). CDR3 length: 12 residues.

This clonotype occurred many times. The chain is built from TRBV7-3 and TRBJ2-3; D gene unclear. The CDR3 loop spans 17 amino acids. Germline V gene data show CDR1 as SGHTA and CDR2 as FQGTGA. The V end lost 1 base, the J end lost 0 bases, and 14 bases lay between the germline ends. The CDR3 is CASSLMAPGASTDTQYF. CDR3 DNA sequence: TGTGCCAGCAGCTTAATGGCGCCCGGTGCTAGCACAGATACGCAGTATTTT.

The J gene is TRBJ2-3, the V gene TRBV18; TRBD2 aligns across 7 bases. Germline CDR1 and CDR2: KGHSH and LQKENI. V lost 7 bases, J lost 3 bases, and 10 bases stayed unmatched. The CDR3 contains 15 residues. As DNA, the CDR3 is TGTGCCAGCTTGAGGGCCCCCGGGAGGACAGATACGCAGTATTTT. It encodes CASLRAPGRTDTQYF. The variable domain in full, with the rest retrieved from reference TRBV18 and TRBJ2-3, is NAGVMQNPRHLVRRRGQEARLRCSPMKGHSHVYWYRQLPEEGLKFMVYLQKENIIDESGMPKERFSAEFPKEGPSILRIQQVVRGDSAAYFCASLRAPGRTDTQYFGPGTRLTVL.

This clonotype was recorded only once. Possible read error: a much larger clone is one base away. The genes are TRBV15 and TRBJ2-7; 13 nucleotides agree with TRBD2. CDR3 length: 15 residues. The V gene's germline CDR1 is LNHNV and CDR2 YYDKDF (reference sequence). Trimming at V came to 6 bases and at J to 6 bases, leaving 8 bases not matched to a gene. The CDR3 protein is CATRGPGLAGIEQYF. The CDR3 nucleotides read TGTGCCACCAGAGGTCCGGGACTAGCGGGAATCGAGCAGTACTTC. Based on the CDR3 plus reference TRBV15 and TRBJ2-7, the full variable domain is DAMVIQNPRYQVTQFGKPVTLSCSQTLNHNVMYWYQQKSSQAPKLLFHYYDKDFNNEADTPDNFQSRRPNTSFCFLDIRSPGLGDTAMYLCATRGPGLAGIEQYFGPGTRLTVT.

The J gene is TRBJ2-1, the V gene TRBV14; TRBD2 might be the D (7 bases). The V gene's germline CDR1 is SGHDN and CDR2 FVKESK. The CDR3 contains 18 residues. Deletions cut 1 base from V and 8 bases from J, with 24 bases between. CDR3 nucleotide sequence: TGTGCCAGCAGCCAAGGGGGGCCGGCTAGCGGACATCTTTATGAGCAGTTCTTC. The encoded protein is CASSQGGPASGHLYEQFF.

The chain couples TRBV2 to TRBJ2-6; maybe TRBD1 (6 bases). The V and J ends lost 3 bases and 2 bases respectively, with 17 bases between them. Germline loops: CDR1 SNHLY, CDR2 FYNNEI. This CDR3 spans 18 amino acids. Written as DNA, the CDR3 is TGTGCCAGCAGTGACCCCCCGACAGGCTCGGCTGGGGCCAACGTCCTGACTTTC. Translation gives CASSDPPTGSAGANVLTF. Full variable domain (rest looked up from reference TRBV2 and TRBJ2-6): EPEVTQTPSHQVTQMGQEVILRCVPISNHLYFYWYRQILGQKVEFLVSFYNNEISEKSEIFDDQFSVERPDGSNFTLKIRSTKLEDSAMYFCASSDPPTGSAGANVLTFGAGSRLTVL.

The rearrangement uses TRBV20-1 and TRBJ2-7, with TRBD2 identical over 15 bases. The CDR3 contains 17 residues. With 7 bases clipped from V and 7 bases from J, the junction kept 17 bases outside the gene matches. Germline loops: CDR1 DFQATT, CDR2 SNEGSKA (reference sequence). CDR3 DNA sequence: TGCAGTGGCTTTAGGACTAGCGGGAGGGCCAGGGTTCCGGAGCAGTACTTC. Its translation: CSGFRTSGRARVPEQYF.

This clonotype was seen repeatedly, ten times or more. V usage is TRBV28 and J usage is TRBJ2-7; 15 bases agree with TRBD2. The CDR3 contains 16 residues. Germline CDR1 MDHEN, CDR2 SYDVKM. V lost 1 base and J lost 6; bases outside the gene matches: 4. The DNA for the CDR3 is TGTGCCAGCAGTTTATCTTTGGGACTAGCGGGAGGCGAGCAGTACTTC. The encoded protein is CASSLSLGLAGGEQYF.

The chain carries TRBV29-1 and TRBJ2-5, with D unresolved. Germline CDR1 reads SQVTM; CDR2 reads ANQGSEA. V lost 6 bases to trimming and J lost 1 base, with 12 bases between them. This CDR3 is built from 13 residues. The CDR3 is CSVPTFGQETQYF. Here the CDR3 DNA reads TGCAGCGTCCCCACCTTTGGCCAAGAGACCCAGTACTTC.

This clonotype was observed many times. The chain joins TRBV28 to TRBJ1-1; D is undetermined. Germline CDR1 MDHEN, CDR2 SYDVKM. V gave up 7 bases and J gave up 1 base, with 7 bases separating them. This CDR3 region has 12 residues. This CDR3 is CASISQNTEAFF. The CDR3, as DNA: TGTGCCAGCATAAGTCAGAACACTGAAGCTTTCTTT.

The V and J genes are TRBV19 and TRBJ2-3; D assignment may be TRBD1 or TRBD2 (5 bases each). Germline V lookup: CDR1 LNHDA, CDR2 SQIVND (reference sequence). V dropped 5 bases and J dropped 10 bases, with 22 bases sitting between them. CDR3 length: 15 residues. The CDR3 loop reads CASSPTGRRFVPQYF. In nucleotides, the CDR3 is TGTGCCAGTAGTCCGACGGGACGGCGCTTCGTCCCGCAGTATTTT.

The chain couples TRBV29-1 to TRBJ2-5; 7 nucleotides agree with TRBD2. The CDR3 runs 12 residues. Germline lookup yields CDR1 SQVTM and CDR2 ANQGSEA. J gave up 1 base and V 6 bases, and 2 bases lay outside the gene matches. CDR3 DNA: TGCAGCGTGGGGGGGTTCCAAGAGACCCAGTACTTC. It codes for CSVGGFQETQYF.

Many counts were recorded for this clonotype. The chain recombines TRBV11-2 with TRBJ2-3, with D maybe TRBD2 (7 bases). This CDR3 region has 17 residues. Germline V lookup: CDR1 SGHAT, CDR2 FQNNGV. Trimming removed 5 bases from V and 3 bases from J, with 21 bases in between. CDR3 residues: CASSGRTRGRGTDTQYF. The CDR3 region has the DNA TGTGCCAGCAGCGGGCGGACCCGGGGGCGGGGGACAGATACGCAGTATTTT.